This T cell receptor beta chain was observed in a study of blood T cell repertoires in COVID-19. The CDR3 spans 18 residues. Original processing methods: Amplification of reference gene primers was used by the study to estimate nucleated cell counts. Profiling relied on immunoSEQ multiplex PCR, and the TCRdb table lists in-frame clones only, not all of them. For V, J and clone size, that table is used; D and trimming come from the DNA. The sample consists of some 30,000 clones, 80% to 90% of them appearing once. This chain connects TRBV21-1 to TRBJ1-5; the tabulated D call, TRBD1, remains unverified against the DNA. TRBV21-1 corresponds to a pseudogene. This receptor was identified in a woman older than 75 with active or convalescent COVID-19. Sample: peripheral blood. CDR3 region: CASSRPPRTVHSNQPQHF. The CDR3, as DNA: TGTGCCAGCAGCAGACCTCCTCGGACAGTACATAGCAATCAGCCCCAGCATTTT.